This T cell receptor (beta chain) was sequenced in a study of T cell responses to AZD1222 COVID-19 vaccine. Regarding the study as a whole: There were repertoire samples only from the period after the peak T cell response.

Some clones are missing from TCRdb's copy, which holds only in-frame ones; the method was immunoSEQ multiplex PCR. The table includes 130,000 to 150,000 clones, approximately 78% detected once. Turning to this clone: The antigen remains unidentified.

Per the germline V gene, CDR1 is MNHEY and CDR2 is SVGAGI. Trimming left V 5 bases short and J 5 bases short, with 12 bases between. CDR3 length equals 13 residues. The chain uses TRBV6-5 and TRBJ1-1; TRBD1 might be the D (5 bases). The receptor comes from an adult in good health. Sequenced here: peripheral blood, sampled on day 0 of MenACWY control vaccination. In DNA, the CDR3 is TGTGCCAGCAGTCGCCGGGAGGGGACTGAAGCTTTCTTT. This sequence encodes CASSRREGTEAFF.